The clone carrying this TCR beta chain occurred a few times. This entry comes from a study of T cells in Graves' hyperthyroidism and ophthalmopathy. RNA transcripts yielded amplified TCR beta CDR3 regions. Primed by the HTBI set, a first-round RT-PCR was run on the TCR CDR3. TCRdb re-analysed the multiplex PCR reads in MiXCR, keeping a single row per CDR3 protein. The data contain around 600,000 distinct CDR3 sequences, 15% to 20% of them seen just once; the ten biggest clones take up 2.5% to 4%. The ends were cut back, 2 bases at V and 7 bases at J, with 6 bases in the middle. CDR1 and CDR2 from the germline V gene are SGHKS and YYEKEE (reference sequence). There are 12 residues in the CDR3.

J is TRBJ2-2 and V is TRBV5-5; D gene unclear. The sequenced sample consisted of blood. This TCR came from a middle-aged woman with Graves' ophthalmopathy. CDR3 amino acids: CASSFSVGELFF. The CDR3 DNA reads as TGTGCCAGCAGCTTCTCGGTCGGGGAGCTGTTTTTT.